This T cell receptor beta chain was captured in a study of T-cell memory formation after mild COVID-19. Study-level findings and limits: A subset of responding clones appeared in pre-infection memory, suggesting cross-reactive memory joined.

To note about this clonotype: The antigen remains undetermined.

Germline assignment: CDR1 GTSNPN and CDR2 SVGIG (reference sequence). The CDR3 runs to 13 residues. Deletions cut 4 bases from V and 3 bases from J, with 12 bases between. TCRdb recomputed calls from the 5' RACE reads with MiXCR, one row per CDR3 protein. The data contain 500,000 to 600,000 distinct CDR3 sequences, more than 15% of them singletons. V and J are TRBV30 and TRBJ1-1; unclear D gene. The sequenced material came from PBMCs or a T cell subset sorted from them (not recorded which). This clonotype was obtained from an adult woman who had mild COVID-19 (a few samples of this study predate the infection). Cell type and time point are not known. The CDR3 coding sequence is TGTGCCTGGAACTTGAATTACGACACTGAAGCTTTCTTT. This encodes CAWNLNYDTEAFF.